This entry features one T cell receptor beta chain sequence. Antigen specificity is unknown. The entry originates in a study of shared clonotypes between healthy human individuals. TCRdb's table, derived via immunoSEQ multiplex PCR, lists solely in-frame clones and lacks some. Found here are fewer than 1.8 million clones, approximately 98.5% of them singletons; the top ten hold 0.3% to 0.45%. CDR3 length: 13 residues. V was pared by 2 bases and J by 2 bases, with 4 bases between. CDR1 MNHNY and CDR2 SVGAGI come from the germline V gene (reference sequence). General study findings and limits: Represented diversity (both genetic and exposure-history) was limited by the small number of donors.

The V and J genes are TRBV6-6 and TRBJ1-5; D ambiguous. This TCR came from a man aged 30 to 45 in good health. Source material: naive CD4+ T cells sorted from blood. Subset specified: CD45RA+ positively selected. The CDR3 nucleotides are TGTGCCAGCAGTTACGACGGCAATCAGCCCCAGCATTTT. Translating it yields CASSYDGNQPQHF.